Listed below are T cell receptor beta chains from one sample, sequenced in a study of blood T cells in healthy people across ages. Each CDR3 protein gets one entry after TCRdb re-called the 5' RACE reads with MiXCR. In the table there are approximately 800,000 distinct CDR3 sequences, about 61% of which are singletons. Input material: blood. The receptors derive from a man aged 40-49 years in good health. Both conserved end residues are part of each CDR3. D genes are given only for firm matches. Clone size is shown for a subset of rows, as once, few, many or a class of expanded clone.

TGTGCCAGCAGCTTTGGAACCTCTGGGGCCAACGTCCTGACTTTC,CASSFGTSGANVLTF,few,TRBV11-2,-,TRBJ2-6
TGTGCCAGCAGCGGGGGGGGGAACCCCCGGGCGCTACGCGAGCAGTACTTC,CASSGGGNPRALREQYF,few,TRBV6-6,TRBD2,TRBJ2-7
TGTGCCAGCAGCCAAGTACAGGGCGGCACTGAAGCTTTCTTT,CASSQVQGGTEAFF,few,TRBV4-1,-,TRBJ1-1
TGTGCCAGCAGCTTAGGGGGCACTAGCGGCCGGGGGACCCAGTACTTC,CASSLGGTSGRGTQYF,-,TRBV11-2,TRBD2,TRBJ2-5
TGTGCCAGCAGATCCATAATCCAACTAGCTAAAGAGGCCAAAAACATTCAGTACTTC,CASRSIIQLAKEAKNIQYF,-,TRBV12-3/TRBV12-4,-,TRBJ2-4
TGTGCCAGCAGTGCGGGGGGGGATATCACAGTTTATGGCTACACCTTC,CASSAGGDITVYGYTF,few,TRBV25-1,-,TRBJ1-2
TGCAGCGTTGAAGTCAAGGGGGCCGCGTTGATTTATGGCTACACCTTC,CSVEVKGAALIYGYTF,-,TRBV29-1,TRBD1,TRBJ1-2
TGCAGCGTCGATCCGGGACACCCACGATCCTACGAGCAGTACTTC,CSVDPGHPRSYEQYF,-,TRBV29-1,-,TRBJ2-7
TGTGCCATCAGTGAGTCGATAGGGACACTCGGGGGCCAGTTCTTC,CAISESIGTLGGQFF,-,TRBV10-3,-,TRBJ2-1
TGTGCCAGCAGTCCCGGGACCCGGAGAAAACTGTTTTTT,CASSPGTRRKLFF,few,TRBV11-2,-,TRBJ1-4
TGTGCCAGCAGTCTAGAGACAGGCAATGAGCAGTTCTTC,CASSLETGNEQFF,many,TRBV6-6,-,TRBJ2-1
TGTGCCAGCAGCTTGTTGTGGGCAACTCAAGAGACCCAGTACTTC,CASSLLWATQETQYF,few,TRBV5-5,-,TRBJ2-5
TGTGCCAGCAGTTTGGGGAGGGCAATAAGCGTGGAGACCCAGTACTTC,CASSLGRAISVETQYF,once,TRBV27,TRBD2,TRBJ2-5
TGTGCCAGCAGTGACACTAGCGGCCAAGAGACCCAGTACTTC,CASSDTSGQETQYF,-,TRBV28,TRBD2,TRBJ2-5
TGTGCTAGCAGGGGTATAGACGGTGGCTCCTACAATGAGCAGTTCTTC,CASRGIDGGSYNEQFF,-,TRBV28,-,TRBJ2-1
TGTGCCAGCAGCCAAGATGGACAGGGGGCCTATGGCTACACCTTC,CASSQDGQGAYGYTF,-,TRBV3-1,TRBD1,TRBJ1-2
TGTGCCAGCAGTCTAACGGGACTAGCGGGAGCAGATACGCAGTATTTT,CASSLTGLAGADTQYF,-,TRBV27,TRBD2,TRBJ2-3
TGCAGCATCTCTGGGGAGGATCAAGAGACCCAGTACTTC,CSISGEDQETQYF,few,TRBV20-1,-,TRBJ2-5
TGTGCCAGCAGCTTCACAGGGGCAGTCCACTATGGCTACACCTTC,CASSFTGAVHYGYTF,few,TRBV13,TRBD1,TRBJ1-2
TGTGCCAGCAGTGCTAGCGGGGGTCAGTATGAGCAGTTCTTC,CASSASGGQYEQFF,-,TRBV2,TRBD2,TRBJ2-1
TGCGCCAGCAGCCCAGACGACCCGGACAATGAGCAGTTCTTC,CASSPDDPDNEQFF,-,TRBV5-1,-,TRBJ2-1
TGTGCCAGCAGCGGGTGGGACAGTTTCCCGCCCCAGCATTTT,CASSGWDSFPPQHF,-,TRBV9,TRBD1,TRBJ1-5
TGTGCCAGCAGCTCCCCCCACGGAGACTCCTACGAGCAGTACTTC,CASSSPHGDSYEQYF,-,TRBV5-6,-,TRBJ2-7
TGTGCCAGCAGTGAAGTATTGACAGGGAGCTCCTATAATTCACCCCTCCACTTT,CASSEVLTGSSYNSPLHF,-,TRBV2,TRBD1,TRBJ1-6
TGTGCCAGCAGTGAAGCGGCACGAGCGGGGCAAGAGACCCAGTACTTC,CASSEAARAGQETQYF,-,TRBV6-1,TRBD2,TRBJ2-5
TGTGCCTGCAGTTTCGGACAGACGACTGGCTACACCTTC,CACSFGQTTGYTF,-,TRBV27,-,TRBJ1-2
TGTGCCAGCAGTGAATTTCTAGGCTACGAGCAGTACTTC,CASSEFLGYEQYF,-,TRBV25-1,-,TRBJ2-7
TGTGCCAGCAGTCCCGACAGGGTTCGGCGGGATGGTCGCGATGCCTACAATGAGCAGTTCTTC,CASSPDRVRRDGRDAYNEQFF,few,TRBV28,-,TRBJ2-1
TGTGCCAGCAGTTTGGGACAGGGGGCACTCGAGCAGTACTTC,CASSLGQGALEQYF,-,TRBV27,TRBD1,TRBJ2-7
TGCAGCGTTGGAATCGACAGGGGGCACCCCACAGATACGCAGTATTTT,CSVGIDRGHPTDTQYF,few,TRBV29-1,TRBD1,TRBJ2-3
TGCAGTGCCTTATCTCTCAGCGGGGCGACAGATACGCAGTATTTT,CSALSLSGATDTQYF,once,TRBV20-1,TRBD2,TRBJ2-3
TGTGCCAGCAGTGCATTTATTGGTGAGCAGTTCTTC,CASSAFIGEQFF,-,TRBV2,-,TRBJ2-1
TGTGCCAGCAGCCCGGTAGGGTTGCAAAGCTATGGCTACACCTTC,CASSPVGLQSYGYTF,-,TRBV5-6,-,TRBJ1-2
TGTGCCAGCAGCTTAGACCCCGCGGGAAGGGGCAACGGTACGCAGTATTTT,CASSLDPAGRGNGTQYF,few,TRBV7-2,-,TRBJ2-3
TGTGCCAGCAGTGACGACAGGGGGAATGAGCAGTTCTTC,CASSDDRGNEQFF,few,TRBV27,TRBD1,TRBJ2-1
TGTGCCAGCAGCCTCCGGGGAACCGCTCGAAATTCACCCCTCCACTTT,CASSLRGTARNSPLHF,-,TRBV7-2,-,TRBJ1-6
TGTGCCAGCAGCCCTCGCGGGACCCAGTACTTC,CASSPRGTQYF,-,TRBV28,-,TRBJ2-5
TGCAGCGTTGAAAATTGGGGGACTAGCGGAATTAGCACGCAGTATTTT,CSVENWGTSGISTQYF,-,TRBV29-1,TRBD2,TRBJ2-3
TGTGCCAGCTCGAGCAGGGAGCACAATCAGCCCCAGCATTTT,CASSSREHNQPQHF,-,TRBV7-8,-,TRBJ1-5